This T cell receptor (beta chain) was obtained from a study of blood T cells in healthy people across ages. Overall study results and limits: Estimates of diversity drawn from one million T cells were considered underestimates. Per million T cells, the diversity of TCR beta decreased roughly linearly as age advanced.

In terms of origin and age, donors were healthy Caucasian individuals from Russia aged roughly 6 to 95. Each sample yielded at least 6 million isolated PBMCs. Using a J-beta primer mix together with a sample-barcoded 5' primer, a second PCR was run for roughly 6 to 11 cycles. Each CDR3 protein gets one entry after TCRdb re-called the 5' RACE reads with MiXCR. The sample lists about 730,000 distinct CDR3 sequences, 43% seen once, with roughly 19% in the top ten. This clonotype was recorded many times. What it binds is not known. The length of the CDR3 is 14 residues. In germline, CDR1 is PRHDT, CDR2 FYEKMQ (reference sequence). Trimming stripped 4 bases from V and 5 bases from J, with 14 bases between.

The TCR sequence derives from a woman aged 60-75 years in good health. The sequencing input was blood. The chain carries TRBV13 and TRBJ2-5; tentatively, D is TRBD2 (5 bases). The DNA for the CDR3 is TGTGCCAGCAGCTCTGGAGGAGGACGGGAGACCCAGTACTTC. Its translation: CASSSGGGRETQYF.